The rows below give T cell receptor beta chains drawn from one sample of a study of tumor-infiltrating lymphocytes in localized non-small cell lung cancer. Assay used: immunoSEQ multiplex PCR; TCRdb lists only in-frame clones, some missing. The sample carries about 15,000 clones, 69% recorded once. Sequencing was performed on lung tumor tissue. The origin of the receptors is a human donor with non-small cell lung cancer. CDR3s include the opening cysteine and the closing phenylalanine or tryptophan. The D gene is left open where the match is weak. Rows may omit the clone size; those that give it use once, few, many or a size class.

V: TRBV6-5
size: medium-sized
J: TRBJ2-1
D: -
DNA: TGTGCCAGCAATAGTGGCAGTGAGCAGTTCTTC
CDR3: CASNSGSEQFF

V: TRBV7-2
size: -
J: TRBJ2-1
D: -
DNA: TGTGCCAGCAGCTTTGGGGCGGGGGAGCAGTTCTTC
CDR3: CASSFGAGEQFF

V: TRBV6-5
size: -
J: TRBJ1-5
D: -
DNA: TGTGCCAGCAGGAGGTTTTCGGATAGCAATCAGCCCCAGCATTTT
CDR3: CASRRFSDSNQPQHF

V: TRBV7-9
size: -
J: TRBJ1-1
D: -
DNA: TGTGCCAGCAGCTTAGCGATGAATACTGAAGCTTTCTTT
CDR3: CASSLAMNTEAFF

V: TRBV5-6
size: -
J: TRBJ2-5
D: TRBD1
DNA: TGTGCCAGCAGCTTGGGGCAGGGGGCCCAAGAGACCCAGTACTTC
CDR3: CASSLGQGAQETQYF

V: TRBV18
size: -
J: TRBJ1-5
D: TRBD1
DNA: TGTGCCAGCTCACCCGGGACAGGGGATCAGCCCCAGCATTTT
CDR3: CASSPGTGDQPQHF

V: TRBV6-5
size: medium-sized
J: TRBJ1-2
D: -
DNA: TGTGCCACAAGGGGGTTCGGCTATGGCTACACCTTC
CDR3: CATRGFGYGYTF

V: TRBV6-5
size: -
J: TRBJ2-7
D: -
DNA: TGTGCCAGCAGTCCGCGGATCCGCGAGTACGAGCAGTACTTC
CDR3: CASSPRIREYEQYF

V: TRBV7-9
size: few
J: TRBJ2-2
D: -
DNA: TGTGCCAGCAGCTTAGACCTTTACACCGGGGAGCTGTTTTTT
CDR3: CASSLDLYTGELFF

V: TRBV11-2
size: medium-sized
J: TRBJ2-7
D: -
DNA: TGTGCCAGCCAGGGCTTCCACGAGCAGTACTTC
CDR3: CASQGFHEQYF

V: TRBV28
size: -
J: TRBJ2-5
D: -
DNA: TGTGCCAGCAGTTCGTCGGCGGTCCAAGAGACCCAGTACTTC
CDR3: CASSSSAVQETQYF

V: TRBV11-2
size: -
J: TRBJ2-7
D: TRBD1
DNA: TGTGCCAGCAGCCTGACAGGGGTTGAGCAGTACTTC
CDR3: CASSLTGVEQYF

V: TRBV11-3
size: few
J: TRBJ2-3
D: -
DNA: TGTGCCAGCGGAACCTACAACTTGTCAGATACGCAGTATTTT
CDR3: CASGTYNLSDTQYF

V: TRBV7-2
size: -
J: TRBJ2-3
D: -
DNA: TGTGCCAGCAGCTTAGTGGGCGATGGCACAGATACGCAGTATTTT
CDR3: CASSLVGDGTDTQYF

V: TRBV28
size: -
J: TRBJ2-7
D: -
DNA: TGTGCCAGCAGCCGGCCGTTAAGCGGAACAACCTACGAGCAGTACTTC
CDR3: CASSRPLSGTTYEQYF

V: TRBV30
size: -
J: TRBJ2-4
D: -
DNA: TGTGCCTGGACCAGAAGGTCGGGAGCGAAAAACATTCAGTACTTC
CDR3: CAWTRRSGAKNIQYF

V: TRBV7-9
size: -
J: TRBJ2-3
D: -
DNA: TGTGCCAGCAGCGAAGCGGAGGGCACAGATACGCAGTATTTT
CDR3: CASSEAEGTDTQYF

V: TRBV30
size: few
J: TRBJ2-2
D: -
DNA: TGTGCCTGGAAGGGGGGGTTCACCGGGGAGCTGTTTTTT
CDR3: CAWKGGFTGELFF

V: TRBV9
size: few
J: TRBJ1-5
D: -
DNA: TGTGCCAGCAGCGTAGGGGGAGGGGATCAGCCCCAGCATTTT
CDR3: CASSVGGGDQPQHF

V: TRBV2
size: once
J: TRBJ1-5
D: -
DNA: TGTGCCAGCAGTGAAGCGCTTGACTATTTTAGCAATCAGCCCCAGCATTTT
CDR3: CASSEALDYFSNQPQHF

V: TRBV4-3
size: -
J: TRBJ2-2
D: -
DNA: TGCGCCAGCAGCCAAGACGGGGCGGAGTCCTACACCGGGGAGCTGTTTTTT
CDR3: CASSQDGAESYTGELFF

V: TRBV5-1
size: -
J: TRBJ2-7
D: -
DNA: TGCGCCAGCAGCTTGGTGGACGGCGAGCAGTACTTC
CDR3: CASSLVDGEQYF

V: TRBV6-5
size: -
J: TRBJ1-4
D: -
DNA: TGTGCCAGCGGGGAACCAGGGTTTGAAAAACTGTTTTTT
CDR3: CASGEPGFEKLFF

V: TRBV21-1
size: -
J: TRBJ2-5
D: -
DNA: TGTGCCAGCATTCGGGCCTCCAAGACAGACCAAGAGACCCAGTACTTC
CDR3: CASIRASKTDQETQYF

V: TRBV6-1
size: -
J: TRBJ1-5
D: -
DNA: TGTGCCAGCACTAAACAGGGCGGAAGCAATCAGCCCCAGCATTTT
CDR3: CASTKQGGSNQPQHF

V: TRBV6-5
size: medium-sized
J: TRBJ1-5
D: -
DNA: TGTGCCAGCAGTCCGAACTCGGGGTATCATCAGCCCCAGCATTTT
CDR3: CASSPNSGYHQPQHF

V: TRBV27
size: -
J: TRBJ2-1
D: -
DNA: TGTGCCAGCAGTTCCGCCCCCTACAATGAGCAGTTCTTC
CDR3: CASSSAPYNEQFF

V: TRBV5-5
size: -
J: TRBJ2-7
D: TRBD1
DNA: TGTGCCAGCAGTTTGCTCCGGGACAGGTCCTACGAGCAGTACTTC
CDR3: CASSLLRDRSYEQYF

V: TRBV11-3
size: -
J: TRBJ2-2
D: TRBD2
DNA: TGTGCCAGCAGCTTAGACGGGAGGGCCACCGGGGAGCTGTTTTTT
CDR3: CASSLDGRATGELFF

V: TRBV30
size: -
J: TRBJ2-7
D: TRBD1
DNA: TGTGCCTGGAACAGGGGGATCTCCTACGAGCAGTACTTC
CDR3: CAWNRGISYEQYF

V: TRBV30
size: few
J: TRBJ2-3
D: TRBD2
DNA: TGTGCCTGGAGTGGTTTAAGCGGGGCTAGCACAGATACGCAGTATTTT
CDR3: CAWSGLSGASTDTQYF

V: TRBV19
size: -
J: TRBJ2-3
D: TRBD2
DNA: TGTGCCAGTAGTATAGACGTACTAGCGGGACGCACAGATACGCAGTATTTT
CDR3: CASSIDVLAGRTDTQYF

V: TRBV6-6
size: -
J: TRBJ2-7
D: -
DNA: TGTGCCAGCAGTTACTCAGCCGGTCACGAGCAGTACTTC
CDR3: CASSYSAGHEQYF

V: TRBV28
size: once
J: TRBJ2-6
D: -
DNA: TGTGCCAGCAGTTTTGTTGGGGCCAACGTCCTGACTTTC
CDR3: CASSFVGANVLTF

V: TRBV6-6
size: once
J: TRBJ1-2
D: -
DNA: TGTGCCAGCAAGCGACAGGAGGAGATTTATGGCTACACCTTC
CDR3: CASKRQEEIYGYTF

V: TRBV4-2
size: -
J: TRBJ2-2
D: TRBD2
DNA: TGTGCCAGCACCCTCGAGGGCGGGGGAGGAGCCGGGGAGCTGTTTTTT
CDR3: CASTLEGGGGAGELFF

V: TRBV29-1
size: -
J: TRBJ2-5
D: -
DNA: TGCAGCTTGACAGAGGGGGTAGAGACCCAGTACTTC
CDR3: CSLTEGVETQYF

V: TRBV5-6
size: few
J: TRBJ2-7
D: TRBD2
DNA: TGTGCCAGCAGCTTGCCCCGGCTAGCGGAAGGGCAGTACTTC
CDR3: CASSLPRLAEGQYF

V: TRBV7-2
size: -
J: TRBJ2-3
D: -
DNA: TGTGCCAGCAGCTTCCCGAGCACAGATACGCAGTATTTT
CDR3: CASSFPSTDTQYF

V: TRBV25-1
size: -
J: TRBJ2-5
D: -
DNA: TGTGCCAGCAGTGGGGCCCGGAGGGAGACCCAGTACTTC
CDR3: CASSGARRETQYF

V: TRBV14
size: few
J: TRBJ2-1
D: TRBD2
DNA: TGTGCCAGCAGCCAAGATGTCGCGGGAGTTGGGGATGAGCAGTTCTTC
CDR3: CASSQDVAGVGDEQFF

V: TRBV11-3
size: few
J: TRBJ1-5
D: TRBD1
DNA: TGTGCCAGCAGCCCTGCCGACAGGGGTGACGGCAATCAGCCCCAGCATTTT
CDR3: CASSPADRGDGNQPQHF

V: TRBV29-1
size: few
J: TRBJ2-3
D: -
DNA: TGCAGCGTGGTCGAAATTAGCTTCGATACGCAGTATTTT
CDR3: CSVVEISFDTQYF

V: TRBV27
size: -
J: TRBJ2-5
D: -
DNA: TGTGCCAGCCTTACCTTCCGGGACCAAGAGACCCAGTACTTC
CDR3: CASLTFRDQETQYF

V: TRBV2
size: -
J: TRBJ1-1
D: TRBD1
DNA: TGTGCCAGCAGGGCGGGACAGGGGGTACCTCGAACTGAAGCTTTCTTT
CDR3: CASRAGQGVPRTEAFF

V: TRBV18
size: -
J: TRBJ2-2
D: TRBD1
DNA: TGTGCCAGCTCCCTTGACAGGGCTTTCGGGGAGCTGTTTTTT
CDR3: CASSLDRAFGELFF